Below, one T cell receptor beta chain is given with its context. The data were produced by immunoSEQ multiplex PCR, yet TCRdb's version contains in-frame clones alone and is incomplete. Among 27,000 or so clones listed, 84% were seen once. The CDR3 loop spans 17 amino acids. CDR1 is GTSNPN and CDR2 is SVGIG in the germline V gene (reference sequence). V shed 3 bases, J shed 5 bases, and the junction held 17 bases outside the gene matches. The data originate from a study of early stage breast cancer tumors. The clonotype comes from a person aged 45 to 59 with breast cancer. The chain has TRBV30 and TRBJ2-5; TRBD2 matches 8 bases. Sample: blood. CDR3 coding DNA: TGTGCCTGGAGGGGGGATAGGGCGGGAGGCCCTTGGGAGACCCAGTACTTC. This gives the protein CAWRGDRAGGPWETQYF.